Sequencing of this TCR beta chain was carried out in a study of shared clonotypes between healthy human individuals. Regarding the study as a whole: Represented diversity, genetic and exposure-history alike, was limited by few donors.

The CDR3 covers 16 residues. Germline lookup yields CDR1 SGHAT and CDR2 FQNNGV. V dropped 5 bases and J dropped 0 bases, with 11 bases sitting between them. Note on this clone: Antigen specificity is unknown.

Using immunoSEQ multiplex PCR, the repertoire was profiled, and TCRdb retains in-frame clones only, with some absent. The sample contains a few million clones, around nine tenths of which appear only once. Those who donated were healthy HIV-negative adults, with no recent acute infections or vaccinations reported. Both subsets, CD45RA+ naive and CD45RA-negative memory, were split from the CD4+ cells. The chain has TRBV11-2 and TRBJ2-6; D unresolved. Sequences were obtained from naive CD4+ T cells sorted from blood. Subset meaning: CD45RA+ positively selected. The TCR was taken from a man aged 18 to 30 in good health. The CDR3 DNA reads TGTGCCAGCAGCCTTTCTTACACCTCTGGGGCCAACGTCCTGACTTTC. Translating it yields CASSLSYTSGANVLTF.